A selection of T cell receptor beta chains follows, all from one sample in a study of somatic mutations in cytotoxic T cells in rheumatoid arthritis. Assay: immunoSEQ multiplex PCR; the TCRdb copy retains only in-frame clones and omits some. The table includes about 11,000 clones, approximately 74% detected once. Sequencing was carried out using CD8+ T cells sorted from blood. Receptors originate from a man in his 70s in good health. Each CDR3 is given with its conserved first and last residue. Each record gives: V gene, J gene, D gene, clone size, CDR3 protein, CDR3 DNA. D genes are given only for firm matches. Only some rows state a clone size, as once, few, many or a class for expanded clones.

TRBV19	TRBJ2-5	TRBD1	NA	CASSTPWTGVEETQYF	TGTGCCAGTAGTACCCCCTGGACAGGGGTGGAAGAGACCCAGTACTTC
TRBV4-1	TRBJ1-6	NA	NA	CASSQDLGSPLHF	TGCGCCAGCAGCCAAGATTTGGGTTCACCCCTCCACTTT
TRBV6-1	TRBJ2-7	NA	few	CASSEDGGSSYEQYF	TGTGCCAGCAGTGAAGACGGGGGAAGCTCCTACGAGCAGTACTTC
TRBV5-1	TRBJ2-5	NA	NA	CASSAARTPQETQYF	TGCGCCAGCAGCGCGGCTCGGACACCTCAAGAGACCCAGTACTTC
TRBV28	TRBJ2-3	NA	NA	CASSMTLSGPDTQYF	TGTGCCAGCAGCATGACACTAAGCGGCCCCGATACGCAGTATTTT
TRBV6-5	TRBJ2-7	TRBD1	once	CASSQTGDYDYEQYF	TGTGCCAGCAGTCAAACAGGGGATTATGATTACGAGCAGTACTTC
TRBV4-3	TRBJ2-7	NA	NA	CASSQDKNRAYEQYF	TGCGCCAGCAGCCAAGATAAGAACAGGGCCTACGAGCAGTACTTC
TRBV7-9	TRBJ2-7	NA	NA	CASSSTGRYEQYF	TGTGCCAGCAGCTCCACGGGACGCTACGAGCAGTACTTC
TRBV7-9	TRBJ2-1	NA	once	CASRPPTEWNEQFF	TGTGCCAGCAGACCCCCAACGGAGTGGAATGAGCAGTTCTTC
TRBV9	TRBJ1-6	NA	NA	CASSYSGGAYSPLHF	TGTGCCAGCTCCTACTCTGGGGGGGCGTATTCACCCCTCCACTTT
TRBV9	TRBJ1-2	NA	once	CASSVADRSHYGYTF	TGTGCCAGCAGCGTAGCTGACAGATCACACTATGGCTACACCTTC